This is a list of T cell receptor beta chains from one sample in a study of regulatory T cells in long-lasting Graves disease. Via MiXCR, TCRdb re-called the multiplex PCR reads, giving one row per CDR3 protein. The sample consists of 360,000 or so distinct CDR3 sequences, 16% of them appearing once. Another study also made use of these data, one on T cells in Graves' hyperthyroidism and ophthalmopathy.

Sequenced material: peripheral blood mononuclear cells (PBMCs), taken at new diagnosis, from a patient treated with antithyroid drugs. The receptors were gathered from a man in his forties or fifties with Graves disease. The CDR3 runs from the conserved cysteine through the conserved F or W. D genes are given only for firm matches. Rows give clone size only sometimes, using once, few, many, or a class for an expanded clone.

D gene: .; clone size: many; V gene: TRBV6-2/TRBV6-3; J gene: TRBJ1-2; CDR3 length: 16; CDR3 DNA: TGTGCCAGCAGTGGACGACAGAATCACAATTACTATGGCTACACCTTC; CDR3 protein: CASSGRQNHNYYGYTF
D gene: TRBD1; clone size: many; V gene: TRBV20-1; J gene: TRBJ2-3; CDR3 length: 17; CDR3 DNA: TGCAGTGCTTCCCGGGACAGGGGAACTTGGGGCACAGATACGCAGTATTTT; CDR3 protein: CSASRDRGTWGTDTQYF
D gene: TRBD1; clone size: many; V gene: TRBV7-8; J gene: TRBJ1-2; CDR3 length: 15; CDR3 DNA: TGTGCCAGCAGCGATCGACAGGGAGGGTGGTCTGGCTACACCTTC; CDR3 protein: CASSDRQGGWSGYTF
D gene: .; clone size: few; V gene: TRBV25-1; J gene: TRBJ2-2; CDR3 length: 12; CDR3 DNA: TGTGCCAGCAGTGAAATCTGGGGGGAGCTGTTTTTT; CDR3 protein: CASSEIWGELFF
D gene: TRBD1; clone size: many; V gene: TRBV5-1; J gene: TRBJ2-5; CDR3 length: 14; CDR3 DNA: TGCGCCAGCAGCTTGGAAGGACAGGGCGAGACCCAGTACTTC; CDR3 protein: CASSLEGQGETQYF
D gene: TRBD1; clone size: many; V gene: TRBV6-1; J gene: TRBJ1-1; CDR3 length: 15; CDR3 DNA: TGTGCCAGCAGTGACCAGACAGGGCTTGGGACTGAAGCTTTCTTT; CDR3 protein: CASSDQTGLGTEAFF
D gene: .; clone size: many; V gene: TRBV11-2; J gene: TRBJ2-1; CDR3 length: 15; CDR3 DNA: TGTGCCAGCAGCTTAGTACGGGGCTCCTACAATGAGCAGTTCTTC; CDR3 protein: CASSLVRGSYNEQFF
D gene: .; clone size: many; V gene: TRBV28; J gene: TRBJ2-5; CDR3 length: 15; CDR3 DNA: TGTGCCAGCAGTTTCCCGGGAGGGGGCATGGAGACCCAGTACTTC; CDR3 protein: CASSFPGGGMETQYF
D gene: .; clone size: .; V gene: TRBV4-2; J gene: TRBJ1-3; CDR3 length: 17; CDR3 DNA: TGTGCCAGCAGCCAAGAAGGAAGCAGTTCCTCTGGAAACACCATATATTTT; CDR3 protein: CASSQEGSSSSGNTIYF
D gene: .; clone size: many; V gene: TRBV10-1; J gene: TRBJ2-3; CDR3 length: 16; CDR3 DNA: TGCGCCAGCGAGGAAGGGCCGCTAAGATTTACAGATACGCAGTATTTT; CDR3 protein: CASEEGPLRFTDTQYF
D gene: TRBD1; clone size: many; V gene: TRBV20-1; J gene: TRBJ1-5; CDR3 length: 16; CDR3 DNA: TGCAGTGCTATTTCCAGGGGGCTTTATAGCAATCAGCCCCAGCATTTT; CDR3 protein: CSAISRGLYSNQPQHF
D gene: .; clone size: many; V gene: TRBV18; J gene: TRBJ2-2; CDR3 length: 12; CDR3 DNA: TGTGCCAGCTCACCCGCGGCGGCGGAGCTGTTTTTT; CDR3 protein: CASSPAAAELFF
D gene: .; clone size: .; V gene: TRBV4-3; J gene: TRBJ2-3; CDR3 length: 14; CDR3 DNA: TGCGCCAGCAGCCAAGATCCTAGCACAGATACGCAGTATTTT; CDR3 protein: CASSQDPSTDTQYF